Listed here are 32 T cell receptor beta chains from one sample, sequenced in a study of regulatory T cells in long-lasting Graves disease (dated by TCRdb to the early 2020s). Library generation was performed with multiplex PCR. Sequenced using an Illumina HiSeq 4000. TCR beta libraries were built with iRepertoire HTBI primers and Arm-PCR amplification of CDR3 regions. TCRdb handled the public reads itself, with Q25 trimming in fastp and clone calling in MiXCR, and kept productive beta chains. Records with the same CDR3 protein are collapsed into one entry carrying the most frequent genes and DNA. The sample records about 440,000 distinct CDR3 sequences, 15% to 20% of which are singletons. Roughly 10% of the sample rests with the top ten. This sample's time point label indicates: newly diagnosed GD, antithyroid drugs for less than 3 months. For both TCR sequencing and RNA sequencing, RNA was extracted from PBMCs in TRIzol.

These data were also filed under a second study, of T cells in Graves' hyperthyroidism and ophthalmopathy.

Specimen: peripheral blood mononuclear cells (PBMCs), collected at new diagnosis, from a patient treated with antithyroid drugs. The receptors were gathered from a woman in her 30s with Graves disease. Donor details come from another sample of the same person, matched by shared clones.

The rearrangement uses TRBV7-9 and TRBJ2-7, with no clear D. The CDR3 length is 13 residues. The germline CDR1 and CDR2 sequences are SEHNR and FQNEAQ (reference sequence). V was trimmed by 5 bases and J by 4 bases, leaving 12 bases between them. The DNA for the CDR3 is TGTGCCAGCAGCCCTGGTTGGAAGTACGAGCAGTACTTC. Residues: CASSPGWKYEQYF.

The chain is built from TRBV27 and TRBJ1-3; unclear D gene. The CDR3 totals 14 residues. The V gene lost 3 bases and the J gene lost 10 bases, with 16 bases spanning the gap. The germline gives CDR1 MNHEY, CDR2 SMNVEV (reference sequence). The CDR3 loop is CASSLVLDSGTIYF. DNA for the CDR3: TGTGCCAGCAGTTTGGTGCTAGACTCGGGTACCATATATTTT.

This clonotype was recorded at least ten times. The V and J genes are TRBV18 and TRBJ2-3, with 9 nucleotides matching TRBD1. The CDR3 sequence is 15 residues long. V shed 6 bases, J shed 4 bases, and the junction held 8 bases outside the gene matches. The V gene's germline CDR1 is KGHSH and CDR2 LQKENI. This chain's CDR3 is CASSIPGQGADTQYF. The CDR3 DNA sequence: TGTGCCAGCTCGATCCCGGGACAGGGAGCAGATACGCAGTATTTT.

The table lists this clonotype with a count of one. The V and J genes are TRBV20-1 and TRBJ1-1; no clear D gene. The CDR3 length is 13 residues. V lost 5 bases and J lost 1, with 11 bases in between. Looked up from germline, CDR1 is DFQATT and CDR2 is SNEGSKA (reference sequence). The CDR3 sequence is CSAPHPANTEAFF. As DNA, the CDR3 is TGCAGTGCTCCACATCCAGCGAACACTGAAGCTTTCTTT.

With respect to this clonotype: One end of the junction fails to match germline, which may point to a read error. The chain employs TRBV27 and TRBJ2-1; a possible D gene is TRBD1 (5 bases). Germline V gene data show CDR1 as MNHEY and CDR2 as SMNVEV (reference sequence). This CDR3 contains 14 residues. The CDR3 DNA follows: TGTGCCAGCAGTATCAGGGTGGAGTCAGATAAGCAGTCCTTC. Translating it yields CASSIRVESDKQSF.

This clonotype was seen many times. The V gene is TRBV28, the J gene TRBJ1-5; D gene ambiguous. With 2 bases removed from V and 11 bases from J, the gap between germline ends came to 16 bases. Germline V gives CDR1 MDHEN, CDR2 SYDVKM. The CDR3 has 14 amino acids. The CDR3 nucleotides are TGTGCCAGCAGTTTAGAGAACAACCCAATGGCCCAGCATTTT. Its translation: CASSLENNPMAQHF. The variable domain in full, with the rest retrieved from reference TRBV28 and TRBJ1-5, is DVKVTQSSRYLVKRTGEKVFLECVQDMDHENMFWYRQDPGLGLRLIYFSYDVKMKEKGDIPEGYSVSREKKERFSLILESASTNQTSMYLCASSLENNPMAQHFGDGTRLSIL.

This clonotype was seen at least ten times. V and J are TRBV20-1 and TRBJ2-5; D is ambiguous. V was trimmed by 0 bases and J by 5 bases, leaving 19 bases between them. This CDR3 comprises 16 residues. Germline V gene data show CDR1 as DFQATT and CDR2 as SNEGSKA (reference sequence). The CDR3 spells CSARDVLSLRVETQYF. The CDR3, as DNA: TGCAGTGCTAGAGATGTCTTAAGCTTAAGGGTTGAGACCCAGTACTTC.

The chain employs TRBV6-1 and TRBJ1-3; the D is unclear. This CDR3 has 14 amino acids. The germline V and J ends were trimmed by 2 bases and 8 bases, with 13 bases remaining between them. CDR1 and CDR2 (germline): MNHNS, SASEGT. The CDR3 loop is CASSETNRGDTIYF. The CDR3 region has the DNA TGTGCCAGCAGTGAAACTAACAGAGGAGACACCATATATTTT.

The table lists this clonotype with many counts. The chain combines TRBV6-1 with TRBJ2-7; 9 bases line up with TRBD1. Trimming cost V 2 bases and J 0 bases; bases outside gene matches: 8. The CDR3 contains 17 residues. The V gene's germline CDR1 is MNHNS and CDR2 SASEGT. CDR3 coding DNA: TGTGCCAGCAGTGAATGGGGACAGGGCCTTAGCTCCTACGAGCAGTACTTC. This encodes CASSEWGQGLSSYEQYF.

This clonotype was counted ten times or more. The gene calls are TRBV12-3 or TRBV12-4 and TRBJ2-1, with D uncertain. The CDR3 has 14 residues. The V end was cut by 2 bases, the J end by 10 bases, with 15 bases between. DNA of the CDR3: TGTGCCAGCAGTTTACCGACCGGGCCTTGGGAGCAGTTCTTC. It specifies CASSLPTGPWEQFF.

This clonotype has a count of ten or more. The V and J genes are TRBV6-1 and TRBJ2-7; D is perhaps TRBD2 (6 bases). V was shortened by 3 bases and J by 0 bases, with 9 bases between the two germline ends. The length of the CDR3 is 14 residues. In germline, CDR1 is MNHNS, CDR2 SASEGT. CDR3 sequence: CASSEVAASYEQYF. CDR3 in DNA: TGTGCCAGCAGTGAGGTAGCGGCCTCCTACGAGCAGTACTTC.

This clonotype was seen many times. The chain links TRBV28 to TRBJ1-2; D is perhaps TRBD1 (6 bases). Trimming cost V 6 bases and J 3 bases, with 8 bases left between them. The germline V gene has CDR1 MDHEN and CDR2 SYDVKM. The length of the CDR3 is 12 residues. The CDR3 protein is CASSRGHYGYTF. CDR3 DNA sequence: TGTGCCAGCAGCAGGGGCCACTATGGCTACACCTTC.

This clonotype was observed a few times. The chain uses TRBV4-1 and TRBJ2-7; perhaps TRBD1 as D (5 bases). Trimming removed 0 bases from V and 4 bases from J, with 13 bases in between. The CDR3 sequence is 15 residues long. Germline loops: CDR1 MGHRA, CDR2 YSYEKL. In nucleotides, the CDR3 is TGCGCCAGCAGCCAAGATCAGGGCAGGGTGTACGAGCAGTACTTC. Translated: CASSQDQGRVYEQYF.

This clonotype was counted at least ten times. V usage is TRBV28 and J usage is TRBJ2-2; D is possibly TRBD2 (5 bases). Germline CDR1 and CDR2: MDHEN and SYDVKM. The CDR3 sequence is 13 residues long. Deletions cut 8 bases from V and 7 bases from J, with 14 bases between. As DNA, the CDR3 is TGTGCCAGCGTACCGGAGGCGGGCGGGGAGCTGTTTTTT. This codes for CASVPEAGGELFF.

This clonotype was seen repeatedly, ten times or more. The chain uses TRBV5-1 and TRBJ2-7; 9 bases map to TRBD1. CDR1 and CDR2 (germline): SGHRS, YFSETQ. This CDR3 has 17 residues. Trimming took 3 bases from V and 2 from J; bases not matched to a gene: 12. CDR3 in DNA: TGCGCCAGCAGCTCGACGGGACAGGGAGATATCCCCTACGAGCAGTACTTC. Protein sequence: CASSSTGQGDIPYEQYF.

Ten or more counts support this clonotype. CDR3 DNA: TGTGCCAGCCTCCTAAGGGCGGGAGTAGGTGAGCAGTACTTC. It encodes CASLLRAGVGEQYF. The gene calls are TRBV28 and TRBJ2-7; 7 bases align to TRBD2. The CDR3 runs to 14 residues. V lost 8 bases, J lost 7 bases, and 14 bases stayed unmatched. Germline lookup yields CDR1 MDHEN and CDR2 SYDVKM.

This chain joins TRBV20-1 and TRBJ1-6; 9 bases agree with TRBD1. This CDR3 has 15 amino acids. V shed 5 bases, J shed 3 bases, and the junction held 5 bases outside the gene matches. Looked up from germline, CDR1 is DFQATT and CDR2 is SNEGSKA (reference sequence). The CDR3 DNA follows: TGCAGTGCTTACCGGACAGGGGACTATAATTCACCCCTCCACTTT. Its protein product is CSAYRTGDYNSPLHF.

This clonotype was detected many times. The V gene is TRBV5-4, the J gene TRBJ2-1; tentatively, D is TRBD2 (6 bases). CDR1 and CDR2 from the germline V gene are SGHNT and YYREEE (reference sequence). There are 13 residues in the CDR3. With 0 bases removed from V and 11 bases from J, the gap between germline ends came to 12 bases. In DNA form, the CDR3 reads TGTGCCAGCAGCTTGGCGGGGGACCAGCAGCAGTTCTTC. As protein: CASSLAGDQQQFF.

This clonotype showed up many times. This sequence joins TRBV29-1 and TRBJ2-5; D could derive from TRBD1 or TRBD2 (5 bases each). This CDR3 contains 13 residues. Between the trimmed V and J ends, which lost 3 bases and 2 bases, there was a span of 10 bases. Germline CDR1 and CDR2: SQVTM and ANQGSEA. For the CDR3, the DNA is TGCAGCGTTGAGAGGGGTGAGCAAGAGACCCAGTACTTC. It encodes CSVERGEQETQYF.

This clonotype was counted at least ten times. The chain employs TRBV19 and TRBJ2-1; 9 bases fit TRBD2. V was pared by 4 bases and J by 0 bases, with 4 bases of the junction left unmatched. The CDR3 loop spans 16 amino acids. The germline V gene encodes CDR1 LNHDA and CDR2 SQIVND (reference sequence). This chain's CDR3 is CASSKSSGSSYNEQFF. The CDR3 nucleotides are TGTGCCAGTAGTAAGAGTAGCGGGAGCTCCTACAATGAGCAGTTCTTC. Based on the CDR3 plus reference TRBV19 and TRBJ2-1, the full variable domain is DGGITQSPKYLFRKEGQNVTLSCEQNLNHDAMYWYRQDPGQGLRLIYYSQIVNDFQKGDIAEGYSVSREKKESFPLTVTSAQKNPTAFYLCASSKSSGSSYNEQFFGPGTRLTVL.

V gene TRBV29-1 combines with J gene TRBJ1-2; weak D call: TRBD1 (6 bases). CDR1 and CDR2 (germline): SQVTM, ANQGSEA. This CDR3 spans 12 amino acids. V lost 7 bases, J lost 8 bases, and 17 bases lay in between. The chain's CDR3 is CSASGGLGGYTF. In nucleotides, the CDR3 is TGCAGCGCCTCCGGGGGGCTGGGAGGCTACACCTTC.

This clonotype was counted many times. This chain uses TRBV7-9 with TRBJ1-5; TRBD1 is a possible D gene (5 bases). This CDR3 is 13 amino acids long. Trimming took off 5 bases at V and 7 bases at J, with 12 bases between the two ends. Germline-derived CDR1 and CDR2 are SEHNR and FQNEAQ (reference sequence). CDR3 in amino acids: CASSPQGGQPQHF. CDR3 DNA sequence: TGTGCCAGCAGCCCGCAGGGCGGACAGCCCCAGCATTTT.

This clonotype appeared a few times. This chain uses TRBV18 with TRBJ2-1, with a possible D match to TRBD1 (5 bases). Trimming stripped 2 bases from V and 7 bases from J, with 15 bases between. The CDR3 covers 15 residues. From germline, CDR1 is KGHSH and CDR2 LQKENI. The CDR3 region has the DNA TGTGCCAGCTCACCAGGGCAGGGAAGGACGAATGAGCAGTTCTTC. Translated: CASSPGQGRTNEQFF.

This clonotype was counted ten times or more. The J gene is TRBJ1-5, the V gene TRBV4-1; weak D call: TRBD1 (5 bases). Germline V lookup: CDR1 MGHRA, CDR2 YSYEKL. Trimming took off 0 bases at V and 4 bases at J, with 10 bases between the two ends. The CDR3 length is 15 residues. The CDR3 region is CASSQEPRQNQPQHF. The CDR3 DNA reads TGCGCCAGCAGCCAAGAACCGCGACAGAATCAGCCCCAGCATTTT.

CDR3 sequence: CASSPGLAKNTGELFF. CDR3 coding DNA: TGTGCCAGCAGCCCCGGACTAGCCAAGAACACCGGGGAGCTGTTTTTT. The V and J genes are TRBV5-6 and TRBJ2-2; 8 nucleotides agree with TRBD2. Germline values: CDR1 SGHDT, CDR2 YYEEEE. CDR3 size: 16 residues. V trimming: 4 bases; J trimming: 1 base; junction bases outside the gene matches: 6.

This rearrangement joins TRBV29-1 to TRBJ2-5; D might be TRBD1 or TRBD2, each matching 6 bases. V was trimmed by 6 bases and J by 3 bases, leaving 17 bases between them. The CDR3 has 14 amino acids. CDR1 is SQVTM, CDR2 ANQGSEA, per germline. Written as DNA, the CDR3 is TGCAGCGTCCGAGGGGGGCCGGGGGAAGAGACCCAGTACTTC. Residues: CSVRGGPGEETQYF.

The chain is built from TRBV5-4 and TRBJ2-4; D may be TRBD1 or TRBD2 (5 bases each). The ends were cut back, 1 base at V and 8 bases at J, with 16 bases in the middle. The CDR3 has 15 residues. In germline, CDR1 is SGHNT, CDR2 YYREEE (reference sequence). The CDR3: CASSLKVSGTDIQYF. The CDR3 DNA reads as TGTGCCAGCAGCTTGAAGGTATCAGGGACGGACATTCAGTACTTC.

In this sample, this clonotype turned up many times. The rearrangement links TRBV28 to TRBJ1-5; weak D call: TRBD1 (5 bases). The length of the CDR3 is 14 residues. From germline, CDR1 is MDHEN and CDR2 SYDVKM. The V and J ends lost 6 bases and 4 bases respectively, with 13 bases between them. The CDR3 DNA is TGTGCCAGCAGCCCACCGGGGCGAAATCAGCCCCAGCATTTT. Amino acids: CASSPPGRNQPQHF. The entire variable domain, with the rest obtained from reference TRBV28 and TRBJ1-5, is as follows: DVKVTQSSRYLVKRTGEKVFLECVQDMDHENMFWYRQDPGLGLRLIYFSYDVKMKEKGDIPEGYSVSREKKERFSLILESASTNQTSMYLCASSPPGRNQPQHFGDGTRLSIL.

This clonotype was counted many times. The chain has TRBV7-2 and TRBJ1-5; D gene unclear. V lost 1 base and J lost 3, with 4 bases in between. The germline V gene encodes CDR1 SGHTA and CDR2 FQGNSA. CDR3 size: 13 residues. The CDR3 sequence: CASSLENNQPQHF. CDR3 DNA sequence: TGTGCCAGCAGCTTAGAGAACAATCAGCCCCAGCATTTT.

This clonotype occurred many times. This chain connects TRBV15 to TRBJ1-3; D might be TRBD1 (5 bases). Germline V CDR1 and CDR2: LNHNV, YYDKDF (reference sequence). The CDR3 contains 18 residues. Trimming took off 3 bases at V and 2 bases at J, with 20 bases between the two ends. This CDR3 is CATSSDLRGPVAGNTIYF. CDR3 DNA: TGTGCCACCAGCAGCGACTTGAGGGGCCCGGTGGCTGGAAACACCATATATTTT.

This clonotype was detected many times. The J gene is TRBJ2-5, the V gene TRBV20-1; 9 bases are a match to TRBD2. Germline V CDR1 and CDR2: DFQATT, SNEGSKA (reference sequence). The CDR3 extends over 15 amino acids. Trimming cost V 5 bases and J 5 bases; bases outside gene matches: 12. CDR3 residues: CSAQPGLALGETQYF. The CDR3 coding sequence is TGCAGTGCTCAGCCCGGACTAGCGTTGGGGGAGACCCAGTACTTC.

This clonotype turned up a few times. The chain joins TRBV7-9 to TRBJ2-5; weak D call: TRBD1 (5 bases). The CDR3 extends over 15 amino acids. Trimming left V 5 bases short and J 2 bases short, with 15 bases between. From germline, CDR1 is SEHNR and CDR2 FQNEAQ (reference sequence). This CDR3 reads CASSQQGLGQETQYF. The CDR3 bases are TGTGCCAGCAGCCAGCAGGGTTTAGGGCAAGAGACCCAGTACTTC.